The T cell receptor beta chain described here comes from a study of T cell repertoires in cytomegalovirus infection. Study-level information: Matching HLA type and CMV infection were both indicated by public TCR beta signatures.

Study observations and caveats: It was HLA-C-restricted CMV-specific TCR beta clonotypes that dominated the response ex vivo. Cumulated frequencies of public TCR beta families served to identify carriers of CMV plus the relevant HLA.

TCRdb re-derived calls from the reads in MiXCR, one entry per CDR3 protein. The sample holds almost 550,000 distinct CDR3 sequences; 16% are singletons and the top ten take more than 20%. The J segment lost 5 bases and the V segment lost 10 bases, leaving 11 bases of the junction unmatched. The CDR3 sequence is 15 residues long. Germline assignment: CDR1 SGHAT and CDR2 FQNNGV. This clonotype was observed at least ten times. Its antigen is unidentified. This sequence was found in a human donor in good health (CMV status not recorded). Some clones in this sample may be carry-over from other donors' samples. The gene calls are TRBV11-2 and TRBJ1-1; 12 nucleotides align to TRBD1. The specimen sequenced was CD8+ T cells from PBMCs. CDR3 DNA sequence: TGTGCCACCGATGAGGGGACAGGGGGCTGGACTGAAGCTTTCTTT. This codes for CATDEGTGGWTEAFF.